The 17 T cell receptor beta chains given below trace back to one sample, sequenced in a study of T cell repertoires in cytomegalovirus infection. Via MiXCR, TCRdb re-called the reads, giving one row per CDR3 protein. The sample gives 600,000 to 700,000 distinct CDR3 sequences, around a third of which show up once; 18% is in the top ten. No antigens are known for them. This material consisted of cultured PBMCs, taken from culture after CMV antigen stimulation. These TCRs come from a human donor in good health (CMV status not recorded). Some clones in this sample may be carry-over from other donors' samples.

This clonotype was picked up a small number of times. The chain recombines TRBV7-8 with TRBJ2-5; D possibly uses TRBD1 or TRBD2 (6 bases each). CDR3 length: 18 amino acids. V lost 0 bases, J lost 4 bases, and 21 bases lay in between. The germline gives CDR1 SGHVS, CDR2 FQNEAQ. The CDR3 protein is CASSLAGRTTGLLETQYF. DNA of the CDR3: TGTGCCAGCAGCTTAGCGGGGAGGACGACAGGACTTCTAGAGACCCAGTACTTC.

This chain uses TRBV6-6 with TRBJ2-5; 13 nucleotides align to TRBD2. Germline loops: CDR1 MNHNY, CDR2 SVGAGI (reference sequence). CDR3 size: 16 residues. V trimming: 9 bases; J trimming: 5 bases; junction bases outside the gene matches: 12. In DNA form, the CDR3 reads TGTGCCAGTAAGGGACTAGCGGGGAGGAGGGGTGAGACCCAGTACTTC. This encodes CASKGLAGRRGETQYF.

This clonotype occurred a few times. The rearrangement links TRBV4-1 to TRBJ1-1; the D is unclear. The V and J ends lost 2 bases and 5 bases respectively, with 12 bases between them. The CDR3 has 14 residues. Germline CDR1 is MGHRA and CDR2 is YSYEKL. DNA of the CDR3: TGCGCCAGCAGCCAATTGTCGGGATCGACTGAAGCTTTCTTT. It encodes CASSQLSGSTEAFF.

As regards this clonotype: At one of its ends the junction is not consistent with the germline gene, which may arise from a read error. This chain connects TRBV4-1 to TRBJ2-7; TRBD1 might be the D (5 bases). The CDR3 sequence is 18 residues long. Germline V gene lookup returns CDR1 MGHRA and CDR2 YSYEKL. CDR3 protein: CASSQGLPWGSTTYEQYF. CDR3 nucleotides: TGTGCCAGCAGCCAAGGTCTCCCCTGGGGCAGCACAACCTACGAGCAGTACTTC.

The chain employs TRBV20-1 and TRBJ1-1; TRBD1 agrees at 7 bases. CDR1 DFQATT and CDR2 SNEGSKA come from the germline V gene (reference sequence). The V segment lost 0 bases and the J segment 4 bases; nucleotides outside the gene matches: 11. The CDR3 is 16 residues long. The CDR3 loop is CSARDRGRGDSTEAFF. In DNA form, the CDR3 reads TGCAGTGCTAGAGATCGGGGCAGGGGGGACTCCACTGAAGCTTTCTTT.

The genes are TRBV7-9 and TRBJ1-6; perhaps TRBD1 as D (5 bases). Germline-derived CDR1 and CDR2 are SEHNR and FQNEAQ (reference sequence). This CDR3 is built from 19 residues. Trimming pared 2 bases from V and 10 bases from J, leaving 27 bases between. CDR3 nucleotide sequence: TGTGCCAGCAGCTTAAGCAATTGGAGGGAAGGGGACTGGGGATCACCCCTCCACTTT. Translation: CASSLSNWREGDWGSPLHF.

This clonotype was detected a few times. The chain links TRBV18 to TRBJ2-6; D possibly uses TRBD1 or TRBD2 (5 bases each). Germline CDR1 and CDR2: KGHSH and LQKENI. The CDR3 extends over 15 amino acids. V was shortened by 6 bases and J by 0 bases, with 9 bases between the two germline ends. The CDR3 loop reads CASSGTYSGANVLTF. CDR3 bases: TGTGCCAGCTCGGGGACGTACTCTGGGGCCAACGTCCTGACTTTC.

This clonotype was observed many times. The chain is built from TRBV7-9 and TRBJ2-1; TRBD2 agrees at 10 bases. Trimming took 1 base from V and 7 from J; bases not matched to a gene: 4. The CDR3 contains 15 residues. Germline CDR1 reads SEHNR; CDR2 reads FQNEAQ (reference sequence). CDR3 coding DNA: TGTGCCAGCAGCTTAGTGGCTAGCGGGAGAAATGAGCAGTTCTTC. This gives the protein CASSLVASGRNEQFF.

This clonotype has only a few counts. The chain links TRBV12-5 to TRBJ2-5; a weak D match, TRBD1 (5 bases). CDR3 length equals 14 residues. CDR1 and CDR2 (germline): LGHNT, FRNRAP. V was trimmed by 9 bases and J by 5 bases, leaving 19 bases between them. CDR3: CASLSDKGPETQYF. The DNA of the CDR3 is TGTGCTAGCCTTTCAGACAAGGGGCCGGAGACCCAGTACTTC.

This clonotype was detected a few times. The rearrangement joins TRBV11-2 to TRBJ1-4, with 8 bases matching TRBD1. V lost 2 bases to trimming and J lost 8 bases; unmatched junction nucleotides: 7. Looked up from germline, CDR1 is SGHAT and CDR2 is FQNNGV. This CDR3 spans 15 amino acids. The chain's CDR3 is CASSLNGQGGEKLFF. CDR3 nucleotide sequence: TGTGCCAGCAGCTTAAACGGACAGGGAGGAGAAAAACTGTTTTTT.

Written as DNA, the CDR3 is TGTGCCAGCAGCTTAGTGGCAGGGTCGGTCACCGGGGAGCTGTTTTTT. Translation gives CASSLVAGSVTGELFF. The chain is built from TRBV7-2 and TRBJ2-2; perhaps TRBD1 as D (5 bases). CDR3 size: 16 residues. Looked up from germline, CDR1 is SGHTA and CDR2 is FQGNSA. V was clipped by 1 base and J by 4 bases, with 13 bases between them.

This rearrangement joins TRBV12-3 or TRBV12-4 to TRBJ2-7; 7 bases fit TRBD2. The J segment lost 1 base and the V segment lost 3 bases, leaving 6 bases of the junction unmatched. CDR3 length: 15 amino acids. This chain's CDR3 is CASSFGLAVSYEQYF. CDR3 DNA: TGTGCCAGCAGTTTTGGGCTAGCGGTTTCCTACGAGCAGTACTTC.

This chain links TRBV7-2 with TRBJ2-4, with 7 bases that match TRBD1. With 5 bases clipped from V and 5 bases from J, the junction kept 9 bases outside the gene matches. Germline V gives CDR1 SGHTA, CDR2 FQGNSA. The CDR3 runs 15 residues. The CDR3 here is CASSPSSGTENIQYF. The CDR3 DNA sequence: TGTGCCAGCAGCCCTTCCTCCGGGACAGAAAACATTCAGTACTTC.

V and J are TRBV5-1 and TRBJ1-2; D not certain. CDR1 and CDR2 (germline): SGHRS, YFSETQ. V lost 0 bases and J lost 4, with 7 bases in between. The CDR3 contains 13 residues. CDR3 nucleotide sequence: TGCGCCAGCAGCTTGGCGCAGACCTATGGCTACACCTTC. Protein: CASSLAQTYGYTF.

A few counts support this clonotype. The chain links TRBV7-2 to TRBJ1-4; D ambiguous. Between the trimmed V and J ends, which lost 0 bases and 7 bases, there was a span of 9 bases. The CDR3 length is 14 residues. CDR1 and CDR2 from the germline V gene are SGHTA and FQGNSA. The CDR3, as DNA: TGTGCCAGCAGCTTAGCGGGGAGAGGTGAAAAACTGTTTTTT. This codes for CASSLAGRGEKLFF.

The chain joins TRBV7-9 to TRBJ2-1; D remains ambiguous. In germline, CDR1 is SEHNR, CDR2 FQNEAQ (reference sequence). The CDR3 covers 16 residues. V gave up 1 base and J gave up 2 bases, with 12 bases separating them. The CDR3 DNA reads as TGTGCCAGCAGCTTAGGAGGAGCCTATCCCTACAATGAGCAGTTCTTC. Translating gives CASSLGGAYPYNEQFF.

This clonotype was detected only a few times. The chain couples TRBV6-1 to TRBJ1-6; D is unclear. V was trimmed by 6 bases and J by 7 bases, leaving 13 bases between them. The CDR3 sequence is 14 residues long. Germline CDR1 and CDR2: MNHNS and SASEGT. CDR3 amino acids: CASRRGMRNSPLHF. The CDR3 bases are TGTGCCAGCAGGCGCGGGATGAGGAATTCACCCCTCCACTTT.